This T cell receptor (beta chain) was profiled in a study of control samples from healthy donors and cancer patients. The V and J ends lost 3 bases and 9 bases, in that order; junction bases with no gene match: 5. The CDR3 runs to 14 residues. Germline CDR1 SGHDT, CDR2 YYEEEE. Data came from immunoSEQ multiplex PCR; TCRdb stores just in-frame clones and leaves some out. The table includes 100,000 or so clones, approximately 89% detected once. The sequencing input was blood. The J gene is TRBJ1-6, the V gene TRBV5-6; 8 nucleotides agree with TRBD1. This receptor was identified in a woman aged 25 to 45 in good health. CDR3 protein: CASSSQGTGSPLHF. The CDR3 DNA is TGTGCCAGCAGCTCACAGGGGACAGGTTCACCCCTCCACTTT.